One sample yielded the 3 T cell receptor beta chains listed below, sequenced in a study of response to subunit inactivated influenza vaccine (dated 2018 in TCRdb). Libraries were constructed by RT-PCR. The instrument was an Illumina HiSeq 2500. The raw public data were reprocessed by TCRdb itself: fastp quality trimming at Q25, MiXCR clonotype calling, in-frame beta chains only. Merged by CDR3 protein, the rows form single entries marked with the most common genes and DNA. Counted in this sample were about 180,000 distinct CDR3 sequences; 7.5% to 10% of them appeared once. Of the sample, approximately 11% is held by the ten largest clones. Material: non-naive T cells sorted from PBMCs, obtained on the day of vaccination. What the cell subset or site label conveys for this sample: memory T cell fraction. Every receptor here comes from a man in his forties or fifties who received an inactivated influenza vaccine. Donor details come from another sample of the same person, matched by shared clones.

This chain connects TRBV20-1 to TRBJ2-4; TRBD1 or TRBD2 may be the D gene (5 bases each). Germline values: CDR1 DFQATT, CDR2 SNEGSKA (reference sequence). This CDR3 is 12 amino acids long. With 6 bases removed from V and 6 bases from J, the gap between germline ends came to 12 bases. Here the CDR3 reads CSAGRAGNIQYF. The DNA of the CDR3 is TGCAGTGCAGGCAGGGCGGGAAACATTCAGTACTTC.

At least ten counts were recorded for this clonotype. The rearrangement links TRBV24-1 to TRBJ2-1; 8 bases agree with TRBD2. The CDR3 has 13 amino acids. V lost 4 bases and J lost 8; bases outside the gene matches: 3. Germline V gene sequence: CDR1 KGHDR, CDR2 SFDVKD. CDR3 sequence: CATSELAEHEQFF. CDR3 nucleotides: TGTGCCACCAGTGAACTAGCGGAGCATGAGCAGTTCTTC.

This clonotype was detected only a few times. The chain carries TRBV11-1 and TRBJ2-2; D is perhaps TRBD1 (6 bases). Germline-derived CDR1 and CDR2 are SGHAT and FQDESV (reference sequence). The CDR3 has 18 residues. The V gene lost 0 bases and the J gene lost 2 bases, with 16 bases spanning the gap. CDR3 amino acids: CASSLAKWAGVNTGELFF. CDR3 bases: TGTGCCAGCAGCTTAGCGAAGTGGGCAGGGGTCAACACCGGGGAGCTGTTTTTT. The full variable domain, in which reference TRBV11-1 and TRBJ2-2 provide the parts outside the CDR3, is EAEVAQSPRYKITEKSQAVAFWCDPISGHATLYWYRQILGQGPELLVQFQDESVVDDSQLPKDRFSAERLKGVDSTLKIQPAELGDSAMYLCASSLAKWAGVNTGELFFGEGSRLTVL.